This T cell receptor (beta chain) was sequenced for a study of T cell clusters in autoimmune cytopenias. Study background: The mean age of healthy donor controls was more than 55 years, the median about 59 years. General observations from the study: No experiment has yet validated the function of the T cell clusters defined in silico.

Tens of thousands of genome equivalents of blood DNA were amplified for TRB. As regards this clonotype: Its antigen is unidentified.

Multiplex touch-down PCR amplified TRB using TRB-A and TRB-B pools in one tube. TCRdb reanalyzed the multiplex PCR reads, giving one entry per CDR3 protein sequence and no DNA. The repertoire table contains around 6,200 distinct CDR3 sequences. CDR3 size: 14 residues. Germline assignment: CDR1 SGHKS and CDR2 YYEKEE (reference sequence). These sequences were also reported in another study, on T cell repertoires in aging, cancer and after chemotherapy. As that report states: Over several months to years, re-sampled healthy donor repertoires clearly shared clones. In each cancer cohort, median generation probability increased across chemotherapy, suggesting thymic output rebounded.

The clonotype originates from a human donor in good health. The sequencing input was peripheral blood. This chain links TRBV5-5 with TRBJ1-3; TCRdb reports TRBD1, a call that lacks DNA to check it against. The CDR3 sequence: CASSLVAGADTIYF. The whole variable domain, remainder taken from reference TRBV5-5 and TRBJ1-3, is DAGVTQSPTHLIKTRGQQVTLRCSPISGHKSVSWYQQVLGQGPQFIFQYYEKEERGRGNFPDRFSARQFPNYSSELNVNALLLGDSALYLCASSLVAGADTIYFGEGSWLTVV.